A single sample gave rise to the 23 T cell receptor beta chains below, sequenced in a study of tumor-infiltrating lymphocytes in primary liver carcinoma. TCR beta cDNA came from roughly 0.45 ug total RNA, primed with a constant-region primer. Three nested multiplex PCR rounds, a slightly modified ARM-PCR method, built the TCR beta libraries. A C-beta reverse primer and TRBV1-TRBV30 forward primers served in each of the first two PCR rounds, at approximately 10 cycles apiece. Each CDR3 protein is one row after TCRdb ran MiXCR on the multiplex PCR reads. The sample carries nearly 45,000 distinct CDR3 sequences, about three quarters recorded once. The roughly 19-32 mg bulk tissue piece was not sorted before simultaneous RNA and DNA extraction. Sequenced sample: liver tumor tissue from sampling region 2. The subset denotes: tumor region T2, inferior pole. These receptor sequences come from a man aged 35 to 55 with primary liver carcinoma and hepatitis B virus infection.

With regard to this clonotype: A read error may produce the germline difference seen at one junction end. The DNA of the CDR3 is TGTACCAGTGCCCGGAACGTTCTGAGCTCCTACAATGGGCAGTTCTTC. Its translation: CTSARNVLSSYNGQFF. This rearrangement joins TRBV11-1 to TRBJ2-1, with D unresolved. The CDR3 totals 16 residues. Germline CDR1 reads SGHAT; CDR2 reads FQDESV (reference sequence). The whole variable domain, remainder taken from reference TRBV11-1 and TRBJ2-1, is EAEVAQSPRYKITEKSQAVAFWCDPISGHATLYWYRQILGQGPELLVQFQDESVVDDSQLPKDRFSAERLKGVDSTLKIQPAELGDSAMYLCTSARNVLSSYNGQFFGPGTRLTVL.

This clonotype was found a few times. CDR3 protein: CANRREESGQLNSVRFF. DNA for the CDR3: TGCGCCAACAGGAGGGAGGAGTCAGGACAGCTTAATAGCGTGCGATTCTTC. V usage is TRBV4-1 and J usage is TRBJ2-1, with D possibly called TRBD1 or TRBD2 (6 bases each). V was cut by 10 bases and J by 16 bases, with 38 bases left in between. The CDR3 extends over 17 amino acids. CDR1 MGHRA and CDR2 YSYEKL come from the germline V gene.

Within the sample, this clonotype is medium-sized. The CDR3 nucleotides read TGCGCCAGCAGCCAAGAGGCCGCGACAGGGTACAATGAGCAGTTCTTC. Translated, it gives CASSQEAATGYNEQFF. The chain carries TRBV4-1 and TRBJ2-1, with TRBD1 identical over 7 bases. Per germline, CDR1 MGHRA and CDR2 YSYEKL. V dropped 0 bases and J dropped 4; count of bases not matched to a gene: 6. The CDR3 runs to 16 residues.

The chain links TRBV20-1 to TRBJ1-6; 10 bases match TRBD1. CDR1 and CDR2 (germline): DFQATT, SNEGSKA (reference sequence). Trimming cost V 5 bases and J 6 bases; bases outside gene matches: 7. CDR3 length: 15 amino acids. CDR3 sequence reads: CSADSTGGTNSPLHF. The CDR3 nucleotides read TGCAGTGCTGACTCGACAGGGGGCACTAATTCACCCCTCCACTTT.

In regard to this clonotype: Sequence at one end of the junction differs from germline and may be a read error. The chain combines TRBV6-2 or TRBV6-3 with TRBJ2-7; D is unresolved. CDR1 and CDR2 from the germline V gene are MNHEY and SVGEGT. The CDR3 runs to 13 residues. CDR3 in DNA: TGTGCCAGCTGTTACGAGGCACTCTACGAGCAGTACTTC. This sequence encodes CASCYEALYEQYF.

Points on this clonotype: A read error may account for a junction end that differs from germline. CDR3 amino acids: CACSQDTGADQPQHF. In nucleotides, the CDR3 is TGCGCCTGCAGCCAAGATACCGGAGCGGATCAGCCCCAGCATTTT. The rearrangement joins TRBV4-1 to TRBJ1-5; unclear D gene. In germline, CDR1 is MGHRA, CDR2 YSYEKL. The CDR3 runs to 15 residues.

The rearrangement uses TRBV18 and TRBJ2-7, with 7 bases fitting TRBD2. The CDR3 sequence is 16 residues long. With V trimmed by 5 bases and J by 0 bases, 10 bases remained unmatched. CDR1 is KGHSH, CDR2 LQKENI, per germline. CDR3 in amino acids: CASSSTEGGSSYEQYF. The DNA for the CDR3 is TGTGCCAGCTCATCCACCGAGGGCGGGAGCTCCTACGAGCAGTACTTC.

In regard to this clonotype: This could be a read error, since a much larger clone is one nucleotide away. The missing conserved phenylalanine or tryptophan at the end of this CDR3 makes a read error likely. The chain couples TRBV30 to TRBJ2-4; D not resolved. Germline V gene data show CDR1 as GTSNPN and CDR2 as SVGIG (reference sequence). V lost 8 bases to trimming and J lost 0 bases, with 14 bases between them. The CDR3 contains 14 residues. CDR3 residues: CAVESSVAKNIQYL. The CDR3 DNA reads TGTGCCGTGGAGAGTTCGGTAGCCAAAAACATTCAGTACCTC.

For this clonotype: One junction end disagrees with the germline gene, perhaps due to a read error. The chain uses TRBV2 and TRBJ2-7; D is possibly TRBD2 (6 bases). Germline CDR1 is SNHLY and CDR2 is FYNNEI. The CDR3 consists of 14 residues. CDR3 in amino acids: CGSSFSGRGNEQYF. CDR3 nucleotide sequence: TGTGGCAGCAGTTTTAGCGGAAGAGGGAACGAGCAGTACTTC.

As to this clonotype: One end of the junction does not line up with germline, which may come from a read error. The rearrangement links TRBV29-1 to TRBJ2-3; D possibly matches TRBD1 or TRBD2 (6 bases each). CDR3 size: 15 residues. CDR1 is SQVTM and CDR2 is ANQGSEA in the germline V gene. The CDR3 loop is CSVEDGGGITDTRYF. CDR3 in DNA: TGCAGCGTTGAGGACGGGGGCGGCATCACAGATACGCGGTATTTT.

This clonotype has only one observation. The junction does not match germline at one end; this may be a read error. The rearrangement uses TRBV5-5 and TRBJ2-1; the match to TRBD2 covers 8 bases. CDR3 length equals 15 residues. The germline V gene has CDR1 SGHKS and CDR2 YYEKEE (reference sequence). This chain's CDR3 is CGSSSELADENEQFF. DNA of the CDR3: TGTGGCAGCAGCTCGGAACTAGCGGACGAAAATGAGCAGTTCTTC.

This rearrangement joins TRBV11-2 to TRBJ1-2; no reliable D call. Trimming shortened V by 11 bases and J by 6 bases, and 19 bases separated the two germline ends. CDR1 is SGHAT, CDR2 FQNNGV, per germline. The CDR3 runs to 13 residues. CDR3 protein: CACGSNPEDGYTF. The CDR3 nucleotides read TGTGCCTGCGGCTCTAACCCAGAGGATGGCTACACCTTC.

About this clonotype: At one end the junction does not follow the germline gene, possibly because of a read error. Here the CDR3 DNA reads TGCGCTAGCAGCCAAGATCGGACTAGCGGCTACGAGCAGTACTTC. Its translation: CASSQDRTSGYEQYF. This chain joins TRBV4-3 and TRBJ2-7; 10 bases line up with TRBD2. CDR3 size: 15 residues. The germline V gene has CDR1 LGHNA and CDR2 YSLEER.

This clonotype occurred many times. V usage is TRBV29-1 and J usage is TRBJ1-3; the D gene is possibly TRBD1 (5 bases). The CDR3 has 17 amino acids. Trimming removed 0 bases from V and 0 bases from J, with 15 bases in between. Germline CDR1 reads SQVTM; CDR2 reads ANQGSEA. CDR3 sequence reads: CSVEDQAGRYSGNTIYF. CDR3 DNA sequence: TGCAGCGTTGAAGATCAGGCGGGACGGTACTCTGGAAACACCATATATTTT.

Note on this clonotype: A read error may explain this, as a much larger clone is one base away. The chain links TRBV24-1 to TRBJ2-1; weak D call: TRBD2 (6 bases). The germline V gene encodes CDR1 KGHDR and CDR2 SFDVKD. CDR3 length: 11 residues. CDR3 amino acids: CVTSDGVGGFF. The CDR3 DNA is TGTGTCACCAGTGACGGCGTGGGGGGGTTCTTC.

The chain is built from TRBV5-1 and TRBJ2-5; 13 bases line up with TRBD2. The CDR3 runs 16 residues. V trimming: 4 bases; J trimming: 2 bases; junction bases outside the gene matches: 5. The V gene's germline CDR1 is SGHRS and CDR2 YFSETQ. The CDR3 bases are TGCGCCAGCAGCCCCGGACTAGCGGGAGTACAAGAGACCCAGTACTTC. As protein: CASSPGLAGVQETQYF.

For this clonotype: A much larger clone is a single base away; this may be a read error. This chain links TRBV7-2 with TRBJ2-1; 8 positions match TRBD2. Unmatched junction bases numbered 7, after V lost 5 bases and J lost 4 bases. The CDR3 loop spans 15 amino acids. Germline CDR1 is SGHTA and CDR2 is FQGNSA. The CDR3 region has the DNA TGTGCCAGCAGCGTGAGACTAGCGAGATACAATGAGCAGTTCTTC. The encoded protein is CASSVRLARYNEQFF.

As concerns this clonotype: The CDR3 does not close with the conserved phenylalanine or tryptophan, likely indicating a read error. V usage is TRBV6-2 or TRBV6-3 and J usage is TRBJ1-5; D may be TRBD1 (5 bases). This CDR3 contains 13 residues. Germline-derived CDR1 and CDR2 are MNHEY and SVGEGT. V lost 2 bases to trimming and J lost 5 bases, with 7 bases between them. DNA of the CDR3: TGTGCCAGCAGTTACGACAGCCATCAGCCCCAGCATTCT. Amino acids: CASSYDSHQPQHS.

V gene TRBV29-1 combines with J gene TRBJ2-7; 8 bases map to TRBD1. CDR1 is SQVTM and CDR2 is ANQGSEA in the germline V gene. This CDR3 is 16 amino acids long. Trimming cost V 7 bases and J 2 bases; bases outside gene matches: 16. The DNA for the CDR3 is TGCAGCGCCGTGACATCTGGGACAGGCTCTCCCTACGAGCAGTACTTC. Encoded protein: CSAVTSGTGSPYEQYF.

With regard to this clonotype: The conserved phenylalanine or tryptophan normally closing the CDR3 is absent here, so this likely arose from a read error. V usage is TRBV5-1 and J usage is TRBJ2-3; 9 bases are shared with TRBD1. This CDR3 is 15 amino acids long. The germline V gene encodes CDR1 SGHRS and CDR2 YFSETQ. The chain's CDR3 is CASSLNRGQKDMQYS. The CDR3 nucleotides are TGCGCCAGCAGTTTAAACAGGGGGCAGAAAGATATGCAGTATTCT.

For this clonotype: The final CDR3 position lacks the conserved phenylalanine or tryptophan, pointing to a likely read error. The genes are TRBV11-3 and TRBJ2-7; D uncertain. Germline V gene lookup returns CDR1 SGHNT and CDR2 YENEEA. The CDR3 is 14 residues long. The CDR3 DNA follows: TGTGCCTGCAGCCCTGGAGAATGGGACTACGAGCAGTACCTC. It is translated as CACSPGEWDYEQYL.

This clonotype appeared a single time. Since the CDR3 does not end with the conserved phenylalanine or tryptophan, this likely comes from a read error. The rearrangement links TRBV14 to TRBJ2-7, with 7 bases matching TRBD2. This CDR3 contains 14 residues. CDR1 and CDR2 from the germline V gene are SGHDN and FVKESK. The chain's CDR3 is CASSQAGFSYEQYL. CDR3 in DNA: TGTGCCAGCAGTCAAGCGGGGTTCTCCTACGAGCAGTACTTA.

A single count supports this clonotype. The chain combines TRBV14 with TRBJ2-1; D is ambiguous. CDR1 SGHDN and CDR2 FVKESK come from the germline V gene. This CDR3 spans 16 amino acids. Trimming cost V 4 bases and J 4 bases, with 17 bases left between them. The CDR3 reads CASSPSTVLEYNEQFF. CDR3 coding DNA: TGTGCCAGCAGCCCTAGTACAGTGTTGGAGTACAATGAGCAGTTCTTC.